The TCR beta chain under discussion was sequenced for a study of CD8 T cells in Susac syndrome. The study, taken as a whole, reports: TCR sequencing and HLA analysis covered a relatively small number of individuals. The study found that Susac CD8+ clonal expansion peaked in TEMRA cells and active patients.

With respect to this clonotype: Its antigen is as yet unknown.

Deletions cut 5 bases from V and 7 bases from J, with 9 bases between. CDR3 length: 11 amino acids. In germline, CDR1 is DFQATT, CDR2 SNEGSKA (reference sequence). RNA totalling about 0.45 to 1 ug underwent reverse transcription with random hexamers. It was immunoSEQ multiplex PCR that amplified TCR beta CDR3 across 54 Vbeta and 13 Jbeta. MiXCR, applied by TCRdb to the immunoSEQ multiplex PCR reads, yields one record per CDR3 protein. This table has 85,000 to 130,000 distinct CDR3 sequences, roughly 94% appearing once. The sequenced material came from CD8+ T cells from PBMCs. This sequence originates from a human donor with Susac syndrome. The chain joins TRBV20-1 to TRBJ2-1, with no clear D. The CDR3 here is CSAPSGNEQFF. Here the CDR3 DNA reads TGCAGTGCTCCCTCCGGTAATGAGCAGTTCTTC.